The next 26 T cell receptor beta chains were all read from a single sample in a study of T cell responses to AZD1222 COVID-19 vaccine. Here immunoSEQ multiplex PCR was the method, and the copy in TCRdb shows in-frame clones only, minus some. The sample carries some 170,000 clones, approximately 92% recorded once. The sample in question was peripheral blood, obtained on day 0 of AZD1222 vaccination. Receptor source: an adult in good health.

The J gene is TRBJ1-5, the V gene TRBV7-8; no firm D call. The CDR3 consists of 13 residues. V lost 1 base to trimming and J lost 5 bases, with 6 bases between them. Germline V gives CDR1 SGHVS, CDR2 FQNEAQ. CDR3 protein: CASSLGVDQPQHF. In nucleotides, the CDR3 is TGTGCCAGCAGCTTAGGGGTGGATCAGCCCCAGCATTTT.

The V gene is TRBV3-1 (or the pseudogene TRBV3-2), the J gene TRBJ1-2, with D uncertain. The CDR3 extends over 15 amino acids. CDR1 LGHDT and CDR2 YNNKEL come from the germline V gene (reference sequence). The V gene lost 5 bases and the J gene lost 3 bases, with 16 bases spanning the gap. The CDR3 DNA follows: TGTGCCAGCAGCTCTCCCGCCCCTGGTCACTATGGCTACACCTTC. Translation gives CASSSPAPGHYGYTF.

The rearrangement joins TRBV5-6 to TRBJ2-3; maybe TRBD1 (5 bases). V was shortened by 4 bases and J by 2 bases, with 11 bases between the two germline ends. The CDR3 extends over 14 amino acids. CDR1 SGHDT and CDR2 YYEEEE come from the germline V gene. CDR3 sequence (DNA): TGTGCCAGCAGCACAGGTGGGGACACAGATACGCAGTATTTT. This codes for CASSTGGDTDTQYF.

The rearrangement links TRBV6-1 to TRBJ1-6; a weak D match, TRBD1 (5 bases). Germline V CDR1 and CDR2: MNHNS, SASEGT. The CDR3 runs to 14 residues. Trimming pared 2 bases from V and 10 bases from J, leaving 12 bases between. CDR3 nucleotide sequence: TGTGCCAGCAGTGAACAGGGTTGGTACTCACCCCTCCACTTT. Protein: CASSEQGWYSPLHF.

The chain is built from TRBV2 and TRBJ2-7; D unclear. This CDR3 contains 14 residues. V was pared by 1 base and J by 0 bases, with 7 bases between. In germline, CDR1 is SNHLY, CDR2 FYNNEI. This chain's CDR3 is CASSEDNYSYEQYF. For the CDR3, the DNA is TGTGCCAGCAGTGAAGATAATTACTCCTACGAGCAGTACTTC.

J is TRBJ1-3 and V is TRBV25-1; D not certain. CDR1 is MGHDK and CDR2 is SYGVNS in the germline V gene. The V end was cut by 2 bases, the J end by 7 bases, with 9 bases between. The CDR3 runs to 13 residues. The DNA of the CDR3 is TGTGCCAGCAGTGAAGAACAGCTCAACACCATATATTTT. Translated: CASSEEQLNTIYF.

V is TRBV14 and J is TRBJ2-1; TRBD2 is a possible D gene (6 bases). Per germline, CDR1 SGHDN and CDR2 FVKESK. CDR3 length equals 17 residues. V lost 4 bases and J 3 bases, leaving 19 bases between the germline ends. For the CDR3, the DNA is TGTGCCAGCAGCCGCAGACTTGGCGGGATACTCTACAATGAGCAGTTCTTC. The encoded protein is CASSRRLGGILYNEQFF.

This chain links TRBV27 with TRBJ2-6; D is undetermined. There are 12 residues in the CDR3. The germline V gene has CDR1 MNHEY and CDR2 SMNVEV (reference sequence). V lost 4 bases and J 2 bases, leaving 0 bases between the germline ends. The chain's CDR3 is CASSSGANVLTF. The CDR3 coding sequence is TGTGCCAGCAGTTCTGGGGCCAACGTCCTGACTTTC.

This clone was counted a single time. The chain recombines TRBV30 with TRBJ1-1; D unclear. Germline values: CDR1 GTSNPN, CDR2 SVGIG (reference sequence). This CDR3 has 13 amino acids. V was trimmed by 0 bases and J by 2 bases, leaving 7 bases between them. The CDR3 region is CAWSVWANTEAFF. In DNA form, the CDR3 reads TGTGCCTGGAGTGTCTGGGCCAACACTGAAGCTTTCTTT.

The chain joins TRBV11-1 to TRBJ2-3; no reliable D call. The CDR3 is 16 amino acids. CDR1 and CDR2 (germline): SGHAT, FQDESV (reference sequence). V was clipped by 5 bases and J by 4 bases, with 19 bases between them. Here the CDR3 DNA reads TGTGCCAGCAGCCCCTCCTTAGGGCGAGCGCCAGATACGCAGTATTTT. It translates to CASSPSLGRAPDTQYF.

The rearrangement uses TRBV3-1 (or the pseudogene TRBV3-2) and TRBJ2-2; the match to TRBD2 covers 7 bases. The ends lost 0 bases at V and 7 bases at J; junction bases unmatched: 5. This CDR3 is 15 amino acids long. The V gene's germline CDR1 is LGHDT and CDR2 YNNKEL (reference sequence). CDR3: CASSQEAGRVGELFF. The CDR3 DNA reads TGTGCCAGCAGCCAAGAAGCGGGACGGGTCGGGGAGCTGTTTTTT.

The chain recombines TRBV6-2 or TRBV6-3 with TRBJ2-3; 14 bases are shared with TRBD2. V dropped 5 bases and J dropped 9; count of bases not matched to a gene: 7. The length of the CDR3 is 15 residues. The germline V gene has CDR1 MNHEY and CDR2 SVGEGT. The CDR3 loop reads CASSPGTSGGITQYF. The CDR3 DNA is TGTGCCAGCAGTCCCGGGACTAGCGGGGGCATCACGCAGTATTTT.

The genes are TRBV27 and TRBJ2-2, with 8 bases aligning to TRBD1. Germline trimming cut 5 bases from V and 4 bases from J; bases unmatched to any gene: 3. Germline-derived CDR1 and CDR2 are MNHEY and SMNVEV (reference sequence). This CDR3 is 14 amino acids long. CDR3 DNA sequence: TGTGCCAGCAGTAACGACAGGGGCACCGGGGAGCTGTTTTTT. The encoded protein is CASSNDRGTGELFF.

The V gene is TRBV10-3, the J gene TRBJ2-6; possible D gene TRBD1, 6 bases. Per the germline V gene, CDR1 is ENHRY and CDR2 is SYGVKD. V lost 6 bases to trimming and J lost 1 base, with 10 bases between them. The CDR3 is 15 amino acids. The CDR3 spells CAISPQGSGANVLTF. DNA for the CDR3: TGTGCCATCAGCCCGCAGGGGTCTGGGGCCAACGTCCTGACTTTC.

This sequence joins TRBV2 and TRBJ1-1, with D tentatively TRBD1 (5 bases). The germline V gene has CDR1 SNHLY and CDR2 FYNNEI. The germline V and J ends were trimmed by 7 bases and 3 bases, with 18 bases remaining between them. The CDR3 length is 15 residues. The CDR3 loop is CASTRIGDSYTEAFF. CDR3 DNA: TGTGCCAGCACCAGAATAGGGGACTCTTACACTGAAGCTTTCTTT.

This chain links TRBV29-1 with TRBJ1-5; possible D gene TRBD1, 5 bases. The germline V and J ends were trimmed by 7 bases and 4 bases, with 11 bases remaining between them. This CDR3 region has 12 residues. Looked up from germline, CDR1 is SQVTM and CDR2 is ANQGSEA. The CDR3 loop is CSARRGNQPQHF. As DNA, the CDR3 is TGCAGCGCCCGGAGGGGTAATCAGCCCCAGCATTTT.

The chain uses TRBV19 and TRBJ2-2, with 13 bases identical to TRBD2. J was trimmed by 6 bases and V by 7 bases; bases with no gene match: 5. CDR1 and CDR2 from the germline V gene are LNHDA and SQIVND (reference sequence). The CDR3 runs to 15 residues. The CDR3 sequence is CASTSLAGGPGELFF. The DNA of the CDR3 is TGTGCCAGTACCTCACTAGCGGGAGGGCCCGGGGAGCTGTTTTTT.

This chain uses TRBV14 with TRBJ1-1; D is perhaps TRBD1 (5 bases). CDR1 is SGHDN, CDR2 FVKESK, per germline. Trimming pared 3 bases from V and 3 bases from J, leaving 11 bases between. The CDR3 consists of 14 residues. CDR3 loop: CASSHSRGDTEAFF. The CDR3 DNA sequence: TGTGCCAGCAGCCACTCACGGGGCGACACTGAAGCTTTCTTT.

Only one count was recorded for this clone. The chain carries TRBV6-5 and TRBJ2-3; TRBD1 might be the D (5 bases). V was pared by 8 bases and J by 1 base, with 13 bases between. CDR1 is MNHEY and CDR2 is SVGAGI in the germline V gene. The CDR3 sequence is 14 residues long. The CDR3 reads CASSPGLGTDTQYF. CDR3 DNA sequence: TGTGCCAGCTCTCCAGGGTTAGGCACAGATACGCAGTATTTT.

The chain carries TRBV4-2 and TRBJ1-5; 8 bases are shared with TRBD1. The CDR3 spans 16 residues. V lost 1 base and J lost 0; bases outside the gene matches: 2. CDR1 and CDR2 from the germline V gene are LGHNA and YNFKEQ. DNA of the CDR3: TGTGCCAGCAGCCAAGGGGGACAGGCTAGCAATCAGCCCCAGCATTTT. Its protein is CASSQGGQASNQPQHF.

V and J are TRBV5-1 and TRBJ1-1, with D perhaps matching TRBD1 (6 bases). The V gene's germline CDR1 is SGHRS and CDR2 YFSETQ. The CDR3 has 16 residues. V lost 1 base and J lost 1, with 14 bases in between. CDR3 sequence reads: CASSLYDRPSNTEAFF. CDR3 bases: TGCGCCAGCAGCTTGTACGACAGGCCATCGAACACTGAAGCTTTCTTT.

The J gene is TRBJ1-3, the V gene TRBV3-1 (or the pseudogene TRBV3-2); D ambiguous. CDR1 is LGHDT, CDR2 YNNKEL, per germline (reference sequence). This CDR3 comprises 16 residues. Trimming removed 0 bases from V and 0 bases from J, with 9 bases in between. CDR3 sequence reads: CASSQEVGSSGNTIYF. CDR3 nucleotide sequence: TGTGCCAGCAGCCAAGAGGTCGGGAGCTCTGGAAACACCATATATTTT.

The chain is built from TRBV3-1 (or the pseudogene TRBV3-2) and TRBJ1-2; tentative D call: TRBD1 (5 bases). The CDR3 spans 16 residues. V shed 0 bases and J shed 3 bases, with 14 bases lying between them. The V gene's germline CDR1 is LGHDT and CDR2 YNNKEL (reference sequence). Here the CDR3 reads CASSQDFGGLDYGYTF. In DNA form, the CDR3 reads TGTGCCAGCAGCCAAGATTTTGGGGGGTTAGACTATGGCTACACCTTC.

This chain connects TRBV7-9 to TRBJ1-5, with D possibly TRBD1 on 5 matching bases. V was pared by 5 bases and J by 0 bases, with 8 bases between. The CDR3 contains 14 residues. Germline V CDR1 and CDR2: SEHNR, FQNEAQ (reference sequence). CDR3 amino acids: CASSVDSSNQPQHF. Here the CDR3 DNA reads TGTGCCAGCAGCGTTGACAGTAGCAATCAGCCCCAGCATTTT.

The gene calls are TRBV2 and TRBJ2-2; D may be TRBD2 (6 bases). Trimming stripped 2 bases from V and 5 bases from J, with 9 bases between. CDR1 is SNHLY, CDR2 FYNNEI, per germline. This CDR3 has 14 residues. The DNA of the CDR3 is TGTGCCAGCAGTGAAAAGGCGGGGACCGGGGAGCTGTTTTTT. Translation gives CASSEKAGTGELFF.

The chain couples TRBV7-9 to TRBJ2-2; perhaps D is TRBD1 or TRBD2 (5 bases each). V was shortened by 0 bases and J by 4 bases, with 9 bases between the two germline ends. This CDR3 spans 15 amino acids. Germline CDR1 and CDR2: SEHNR and FQNEAQ (reference sequence). The CDR3 region is CASSLAGESTGELFF. In nucleotides, the CDR3 is TGTGCCAGCAGCTTAGCGGGGGAGAGCACCGGGGAGCTGTTTTTT.